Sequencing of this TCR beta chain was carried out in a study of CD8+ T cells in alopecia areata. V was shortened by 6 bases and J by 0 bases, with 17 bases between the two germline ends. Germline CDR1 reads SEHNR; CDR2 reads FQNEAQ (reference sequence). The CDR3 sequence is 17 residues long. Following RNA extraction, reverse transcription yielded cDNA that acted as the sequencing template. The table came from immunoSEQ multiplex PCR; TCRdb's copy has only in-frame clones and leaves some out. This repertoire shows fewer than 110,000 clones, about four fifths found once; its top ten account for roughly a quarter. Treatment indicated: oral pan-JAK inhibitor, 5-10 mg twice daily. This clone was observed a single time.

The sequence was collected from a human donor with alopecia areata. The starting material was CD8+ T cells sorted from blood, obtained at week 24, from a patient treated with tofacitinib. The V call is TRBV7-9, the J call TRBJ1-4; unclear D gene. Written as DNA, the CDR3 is TGTGCCAGCAGTCCCCCCGAGGGTCGTGCAACTAATGAAAAACTGTTTTTT. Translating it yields CASSPPEGRATNEKLFF.